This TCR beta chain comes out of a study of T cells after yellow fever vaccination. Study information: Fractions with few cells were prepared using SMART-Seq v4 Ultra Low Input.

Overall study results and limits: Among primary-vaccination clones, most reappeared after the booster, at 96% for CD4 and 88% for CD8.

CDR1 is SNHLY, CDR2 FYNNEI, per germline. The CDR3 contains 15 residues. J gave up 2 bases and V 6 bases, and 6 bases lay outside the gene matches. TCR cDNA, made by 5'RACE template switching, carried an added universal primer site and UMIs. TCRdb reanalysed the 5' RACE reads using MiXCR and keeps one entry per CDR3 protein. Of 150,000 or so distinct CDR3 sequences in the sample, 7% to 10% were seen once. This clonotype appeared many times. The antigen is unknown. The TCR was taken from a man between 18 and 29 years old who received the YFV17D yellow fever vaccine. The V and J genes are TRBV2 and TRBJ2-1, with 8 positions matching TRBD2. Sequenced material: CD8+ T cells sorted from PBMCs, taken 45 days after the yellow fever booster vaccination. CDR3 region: CASSATGGAYNEQFF. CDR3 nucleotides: TGTGCCAGCAGCGCCACCGGGGGGGCCTACAATGAGCAGTTCTTC.